Each of the 21 T cell receptor beta chains below was sequenced from the same sample in a study of human T cells and chemical hapten exposure. TCRdb used MiXCR to reprocess the RACE reads, holding one entry per CDR3 protein. The data contain more than 300,000 distinct CDR3 sequences, approximately 5% of them seen just once; the ten biggest clones take up around 2.6%. As to time point: pre-sensitization, week 0. Treatment denoted: therapeutic diphenylcyclopropenone sensitization with weekly scalp DPC. Sequences were derived from whole blood, sampled in connection with sensitization to the hapten diphenylcyclopropenone (DPC). These receptors all stem from a woman in her 50s with alopecia areata. Some clones in this sample may be carry-over from other donors' samples.

This clonotype has at least ten counts. The chain links TRBV7-9 to TRBJ1-1, with TRBD1 identical over 9 bases. This CDR3 is 15 amino acids long. Looked up from germline, CDR1 is SEHNR and CDR2 is FQNEAQ (reference sequence). Trimming at V came to 4 bases and at J to 6 bases, leaving 9 bases not matched to a gene. The CDR3 DNA reads TGTGCCAGCAGCTCACGGGGACAGGGAAACGCTGAAGCTTTCTTT. It translates to CASSSRGQGNAEAFF.

The chain recombines TRBV7-2 with TRBJ2-7; 8 bases line up with TRBD2. The CDR3 length is 14 residues. Germline assignment: CDR1 SGHTA and CDR2 FQGNSA. The junction had 6 bases not matched to a gene; V was cut back by 5 bases and J by 3 bases. In DNA form, the CDR3 reads TGTGCCAGCAGCCCGGCGGGAGGAGGCTACGAGCAGTACTTC. Protein sequence: CASSPAGGGYEQYF.

This clonotype was detected ten times or more. The chain uses TRBV7-2 and TRBJ2-1; D is unresolved. Trimming left V 2 bases short and J 7 bases short, with 15 bases between. This CDR3 contains 15 residues. Per the germline V gene, CDR1 is SGHTA and CDR2 is FQGNSA. The CDR3 loop is CASSLYPRNGNEQFF. The CDR3 DNA sequence: TGTGCCAGCAGCTTATACCCTCGAAATGGGAATGAGCAGTTCTTC. The variable domain in full, with the rest retrieved from reference TRBV7-2 and TRBJ2-1, is GAGVSQSPSNKVTEKGKDVELRCDPISGHTALYWYRQSLGQGLEFLIYFQGNSAPDKSGLPSDRFSAERTGGSVSTLTIQRTQQEDSAVYLCASSLYPRNGNEQFFGPGTRLTVL.

This clonotype was observed at least ten times. CDR3 sequence reads: CASSLAGAGQETQYF. CDR3 in DNA: TGTGCCAGCAGCTTAGCGGGAGCGGGGCAAGAGACCCAGTACTTC. The J gene is TRBJ2-5, the V gene TRBV28, with 9 bases fitting TRBD2. The CDR3 contains 15 residues. CDR1 is MDHEN, CDR2 SYDVKM, per germline. V lost 6 bases and J lost 2; bases outside the gene matches: 7.

This clonotype was recorded a few times. The chain carries TRBV5-1 and TRBJ2-1; D tentatively fits TRBD1 or TRBD2 (6 bases each). This CDR3 comprises 15 residues. Germline V gene sequence: CDR1 SGHRS, CDR2 YFSETQ. V was shortened by 7 bases and J by 6 bases, with 20 bases between the two germline ends. The CDR3 here is CASAPGERASNEQFF. In DNA form, the CDR3 reads TGCGCCAGCGCTCCAGGGGAGCGGGCGTCCAATGAGCAGTTCTTC.

Ten or more counts support this clonotype. This chain links TRBV10-3 with TRBJ2-1; 7 bases map to TRBD1. The ends lost 3 bases at V and 1 base at J; junction bases unmatched: 12. The CDR3 contains 18 residues. The germline CDR1 and CDR2 sequences are ENHRY and SYGVKD. This CDR3 is CAISDPRTGTKSYNEQFF. CDR3 DNA sequence: TGTGCCATCAGTGACCCGAGGACAGGTACTAAATCCTACAATGAGCAGTTCTTC.

This clonotype was counted many times. The rearrangement uses TRBV20-1 and TRBJ2-7, with 12 bases matching TRBD2. The germline CDR1 and CDR2 sequences are DFQATT and SNEGSKA (reference sequence). This CDR3 comprises 14 residues. V dropped 5 bases and J dropped 2; count of bases not matched to a gene: 4. In DNA, the CDR3 is TGCAGTGCTTTTTCTAGCGGGGGGGCCTACGAGCAGTACTTC. This codes for CSAFSSGGAYEQYF.

In its sample, this clonotype was seen many times. The chain combines TRBV30 with TRBJ1-1; no clear D. The CDR3 consists of 13 residues. Looked up from germline, CDR1 is GTSNPN and CDR2 is SVGIG (reference sequence). The V and J ends lost 2 bases and 7 bases respectively, with 14 bases between them. CDR3 nucleotides: TGTGCCTGGAGTCGAAATACGGAGAGTGAAGCTTTCTTT. Protein sequence: CAWSRNTESEAFF.

The rearrangement joins TRBV10-3 to TRBJ1-1, with TRBD1 as a possible D gene (6 bases). Germline-derived CDR1 and CDR2 are ENHRY and SYGVKD. The CDR3 consists of 14 residues. V dropped 0 bases and J dropped 5 bases, with 10 bases sitting between them. CDR3 amino acids: CAISESNRETEAFF. CDR3 DNA sequence: TGTGCCATCAGTGAGTCGAACAGGGAAACTGAAGCTTTCTTT.

This clonotype was picked up many times. The chain combines TRBV14 with TRBJ1-4; TRBD1 matches at 7 bases. The CDR3 consists of 15 residues. V shed 4 bases and J 7 bases; nucleotides not matched to a gene: 9. CDR1 is SGHDN, CDR2 FVKESK, per germline. The CDR3 sequence is CASSRVTGMREKLFF. As DNA, the CDR3 is TGTGCCAGCAGCCGAGTGACAGGGATGCGTGAAAAACTGTTTTTT.

This clonotype appeared a single time. A read error is possible here, since a much larger clone lies one base away. This sequence joins TRBV5-1 and TRBJ2-2; 7 nucleotides match TRBD1. Germline V gives CDR1 SGHRS, CDR2 YFSETQ. The CDR3 length is 15 residues. CDR3 residues: CVSRRGRLDTGELFF. CDR3 DNA sequence: TGCGTCAGCAGAAGGGGGCGCTTGGACACCGGGGAGCTGTTTTTT. Together with reference TRBV5-1 and TRBJ2-2, the CDR3 gives the full variable domain: KAGVTQTPRYLIKTRGQQVTLSCSPISGHRSVSWYQQTPGQGLQFLFEYFSETQRNKGNFPGRFSGRQFSNSRSEMNVSTLELGDSALYLCVSRRGRLDTGELFFGEGSRLTVL.

This clonotype came up a few times. This sequence joins TRBV6-1 and TRBJ1-5, with TRBD1 matching 10 bases. This CDR3 comprises 15 residues. V shed 3 bases, J shed 6 bases, and the junction held 5 bases outside the gene matches. CDR1 and CDR2 from the germline V gene are MNHNS and SASEGT. CDR3: CASSEDRGVTQPQHF. CDR3 sequence (DNA): TGTGCCAGCAGTGAGGACAGGGGGGTGACTCAGCCCCAGCATTTT.

This clonotype occurred many times. The rearrangement uses TRBV12-3 or TRBV12-4 and TRBJ1-1; weak D call: TRBD1 (5 bases). This CDR3 spans 15 amino acids. V shed 5 bases and J shed 2 bases, with 15 bases lying between them. The DNA of the CDR3 is TGTGCCAGCAGTAGCCCCCCTCAGGGTAACACTGAAGCTTTCTTT. It specifies CASSSPPQGNTEAFF.

This clonotype occurred many times. This sequence joins TRBV9 and TRBJ2-7; D is ambiguous. Germline V CDR1 and CDR2: SGDLS, YYNGEE. This CDR3 has 14 residues. Deletions cut 3 bases from V and 2 bases from J, with 12 bases between. CDR3 sequence (DNA): TGTGCCAGCAGCGCTGGGGAAACCCCCTACGAGCAGTACTTC. Amino acid sequence: CASSAGETPYEQYF. Variable domain in full (rest from reference TRBV9 and TRBJ2-7): DSGVTQTPKHLITATGQRVTLRCSPRSGDLSVYWYQQSLDQGLQFLIQYYNGEERAKGNILERFSAQQFPDLHSELNLSSLELGDSALYFCASSAGETPYEQYFGPGTRLTVT.

This chain joins TRBV5-6 and TRBJ1-1; a weak D match, TRBD1 (5 bases). The CDR3 spans 16 residues. Trimming pared 2 bases from V and 0 bases from J, leaving 14 bases between. Germline-derived CDR1 and CDR2 are SGHDT and YYEEEE. This chain's CDR3 is CASSLPGPGLNTEAFF. Here the CDR3 DNA reads TGTGCCAGCAGCTTACCGGGACCGGGGCTGAACACTGAAGCTTTCTTT.

This clonotype has at least ten counts. The chain has TRBV9 and TRBJ1-6; D unresolved. Germline V gene data show CDR1 as SGDLS and CDR2 as YYNGEE. The CDR3 runs to 11 residues. V was trimmed by 7 bases and J by 7 bases, leaving 6 bases between them. The CDR3 loop reads CASGGNSPLHF. The CDR3 DNA sequence: TGTGCCAGCGGAGGAAATTCACCCCTCCACTTT.

The rearrangement links TRBV29-1 to TRBJ2-4; TRBD1 agrees at 11 bases. This CDR3 has 12 residues. Per germline, CDR1 SQVTM and CDR2 ANQGSEA. Trimming removed 6 bases from V and 7 bases from J; junction bases left unmatched: 2. In DNA, the CDR3 is TGCAGCGTCGGACAGGGGGCTAACATTCAGTACTTC. Residues: CSVGQGANIQYF. Looking up the rest from reference TRBV29-1 and TRBJ2-4 gives the full variable domain: SAVISQKPSRDICQRGTSLTIQCQVDSQVTMMFWYRQQPGQSLTLIATANQGSEATYESGFVIDKFPISRPNLTFSTLTVSNMSPEDSSIYLCSVGQGANIQYFGAGTRLSVL.

The gene calls are TRBV5-6 and TRBJ2-7, with D possibly TRBD1 on 5 matching bases. The CDR3 spans 14 residues. Germline CDR1 reads SGHDT; CDR2 reads YYEEEE. Trimming left V 4 bases short and J 2 bases short, with 13 bases between. The DNA of the CDR3 is TGTGCCAGCAGCCGCGACAGACCCCCCTACGAGCAGTACTTC. Translating gives CASSRDRPPYEQYF.

The table lists this clonotype with a few counts. This chain uses TRBV5-1 with TRBJ2-7; D might be TRBD2 (6 bases). Germline V gene data show CDR1 as SGHRS and CDR2 as YFSETQ. This CDR3 region has 18 residues. Trimming took 4 bases from V and 2 from J, leaving 25 bases between them. The CDR3 DNA sequence: TGCGCCAGCAGCCCCGGGAGCCCGGGGATGTTAGAGACCTACGAGCAGTACTTC. Its translation is CASSPGSPGMLETYEQYF.

This clonotype was detected a few times. The genes are TRBV6-1 and TRBJ2-3; D possibly corresponds to TRBD2 (6 bases). Trimming removed 10 bases from V and 2 bases from J, with 22 bases in between. CDR1 and CDR2 from the germline V gene are MNHNS and SASEGT. The CDR3 is 16 residues long. CDR3 region: CATLRDLQSHTDTQYF. The CDR3 bases are TGTGCCACCCTTAGGGACTTACAGAGTCACACAGATACGCAGTATTTT.

This clonotype was counted between two and nine times. V is TRBV10-1 and J is TRBJ1-4; D is possibly TRBD1 (5 bases). The length of the CDR3 is 13 residues. Germline V gene data show CDR1 as WNHNN and CDR2 as SYGVQD (reference sequence). The V and J ends lost 0 bases and 13 bases respectively, with 12 bases between them. In nucleotides, the CDR3 is TGCGCCAGCAGTGAGTCCCAGGAGGGGCGACTGTTTTTT. Its translation is CASSESQEGRLFF.